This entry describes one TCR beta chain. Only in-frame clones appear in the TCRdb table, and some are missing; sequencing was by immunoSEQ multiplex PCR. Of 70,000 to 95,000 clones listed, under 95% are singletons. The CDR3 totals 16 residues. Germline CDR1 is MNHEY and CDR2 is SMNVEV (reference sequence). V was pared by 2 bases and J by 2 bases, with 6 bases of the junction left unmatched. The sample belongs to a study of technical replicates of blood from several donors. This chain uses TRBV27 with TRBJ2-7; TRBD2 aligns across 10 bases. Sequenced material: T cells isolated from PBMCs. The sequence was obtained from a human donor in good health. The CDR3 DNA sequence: TGTGCCAGCAGTTTAAATGGAGCGGGAGGGCCCTACGAGCAGTACTTC. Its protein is CASSLNGAGGPYEQYF.